The 27 T cell receptor beta chains below were found in one sample sequenced in a study of blood T cell repertoires in COVID-19. Produced via immunoSEQ multiplex PCR; TCRdb's table is partial and in-frame only. The sample contains 15,000 to 20,000 clones, roughly nine tenths of which appear only once. Sequenced input: peripheral blood. The receptors come from a man aged 60 to 69 with active COVID-19.

The chain has TRBV5-5 and TRBJ2-5, with D possibly being TRBD2 (6 bases). Trimming shortened V by 0 bases and J by 4 bases, and 19 bases separated the two germline ends. CDR3 length: 17 amino acids. The V gene's germline CDR1 is SGHKS and CDR2 YYEKEE (reference sequence). The CDR3 DNA is TGTGCCAGCAGCTTGGCCGGGGGAGCAGGGTTAACAGAGACCCAGTACTTC. The encoded protein is CASSLAGGAGLTETQYF.

The chain recombines TRBV6-6 with TRBJ2-5; 7 nucleotides align to TRBD1. The CDR3 extends over 14 amino acids. The trim removed 8 bases at V and 2 bases at J, leaving 8 bases unmatched. The germline gives CDR1 MNHNY, CDR2 SVGAGI (reference sequence). CDR3: CASRPGGVQETQYF. Written as DNA, the CDR3 is TGTGCCAGCCGGCCAGGGGGAGTTCAAGAGACCCAGTACTTC.

This clone has only a few counts. The chain uses TRBV7-9 and TRBJ2-7; D is unresolved. Germline V gene data show CDR1 as SEHNR and CDR2 as FQNEAQ (reference sequence). The V and J ends lost 2 bases and 5 bases respectively, with 10 bases between them. The CDR3 covers 13 residues. As DNA, the CDR3 is TGTGCCAGCAGCTTATCCGGAGACCACGAGCAGTACTTC. Its translation is CASSLSGDHEQYF. The full variable domain, completed using reference TRBV7-9 and TRBJ2-7, is DTGVSQNPRHKITKRGQNVTFRCDPISEHNRLYWYRQTLGQGPEFLTYFQNEAQLEKSRLLSDRFSAERPKGSFSTLEIQRTEQGDSAMYLCASSLSGDHEQYFGPGTRLTVT.

The chain links TRBV9 to TRBJ1-6; D gene unclear. Germline-derived CDR1 and CDR2 are SGDLS and YYNGEE. Trimming pared 0 bases from V and 7 bases from J, leaving 11 bases between. The CDR3 totals 15 residues. CDR3 sequence (DNA): TGTGCCAGCAGCGTAGATCCCCTATCAAATTCACCCCTCCACTTT. Translation gives CASSVDPLSNSPLHF.

This clone came up once. Other DNA sequences in the sample encode the same CDR3. CDR3: CATSSVYSGANVLTF. CDR3 coding DNA: TGTGCCACCAGCTCGGTCTACTCTGGGGCCAACGTCCTGACTTTC. The rearrangement joins TRBV15 to TRBJ2-6; no reliable D call. CDR1 is LNHNV and CDR2 is YYDKDF in the germline V gene (reference sequence). V shed 5 bases and J shed 0 bases, with 8 bases lying between them. This CDR3 spans 15 amino acids.

This sequence joins TRBV15 and TRBJ2-5; possible D gene TRBD1, 6 bases. The V gene's germline CDR1 is LNHNV and CDR2 YYDKDF (reference sequence). The CDR3 is 16 amino acids. Trimming pared 2 bases from V and 5 bases from J, leaving 18 bases between. The CDR3 nucleotides are TGTGCCACCAGCAGAACGAGATCACAGGGACCGGAGACCCAGTACTTC. Encoded protein: CATSRTRSQGPETQYF.

The CDR3 here is CASSPAAGPLQETQYF. The DNA of the CDR3 is TGTGCCAGCAGCCCTGCGGCAGGGCCACTCCAAGAGACCCAGTACTTC. The rearrangement joins TRBV6-6 to TRBJ2-5; tentative D call: TRBD1 (5 bases). V gave up 6 bases and J gave up 1 base, with 18 bases separating them. The CDR3 has 16 residues. The germline V gene encodes CDR1 MNHNY and CDR2 SVGAGI (reference sequence).

This sequence joins TRBV9 and TRBJ2-3; TRBD1 might be the D (5 bases). Trimming cost V 2 bases and J 1 base, with 8 bases left between them. Germline values: CDR1 SGDLS, CDR2 YYNGEE. The CDR3 covers 14 residues. The CDR3: CASSVGRGTDTQYF. The DNA of the CDR3 is TGTGCCAGCAGCGTGGGGCGCGGCACAGATACGCAGTATTTT.

The rearrangement joins TRBV30 to TRBJ2-1; 7 bases agree with TRBD2. The length of the CDR3 is 15 residues. CDR1 and CDR2 from the germline V gene are GTSNPN and SVGIG (reference sequence). Unmatched junction bases numbered 13, after V lost 2 bases and J lost 9 bases. This chain's CDR3 is CAWSLGGREAVEQFF. The CDR3, as DNA: TGTGCCTGGAGTTTAGGCGGGAGAGAAGCGGTTGAGCAGTTCTTC.

The V and J genes are TRBV7-3 and TRBJ2-3; tentative D call: TRBD2 (6 bases). The CDR3 sequence is 16 residues long. Germline V gene data show CDR1 as SGHTA and CDR2 as FQGTGA. Trimming left V 2 bases short and J 1 base short, with 13 bases between. CDR3 sequence: CASSLDSWEGTDTQYF. For the CDR3, the DNA is TGTGCCAGCAGCTTAGACTCGTGGGAGGGCACAGATACGCAGTATTTT.

This clone has only one observation. The chain is built from TRBV28 and TRBJ2-1; 7 bases fit TRBD1. After removal of 6 bases from V and 1 base from J, the junction contained 9 bases not matched to a gene. The CDR3 is 16 residues long. The germline V gene encodes CDR1 MDHEN and CDR2 SYDVKM. CDR3 protein: CASRDWTGPSYNEQFF. CDR3 DNA: TGTGCCAGCAGGGATTGGACAGGTCCTTCCTACAATGAGCAGTTCTTC.

The chain combines TRBV6-5 with TRBJ1-1, with D perhaps TRBD1 (5 bases). This CDR3 is 15 amino acids long. V was clipped by 6 bases and J by 1 base, with 15 bases between them. Looked up from germline, CDR1 is MNHEY and CDR2 is SVGAGI. The CDR3 loop reads CASRQRDFGNTEAFF. In DNA, the CDR3 is TGTGCCAGCAGACAACGGGACTTCGGGAACACTGAAGCTTTCTTT.

This clone was detected only a few times. J is TRBJ2-2 and V is TRBV5-1; 7 bases map to TRBD1. The CDR3 length is 14 residues. V gave up 4 bases and J gave up 4 bases; unmatched junction bases: 4. CDR1 is SGHRS, CDR2 YFSETQ, per germline. DNA for the CDR3: TGCGCCAGCAGCGAACAGGGGAGCACCGGGGAGCTGTTTTTT. As protein: CASSEQGSTGELFF.

This chain connects TRBV11-1 to TRBJ1-2; the D gene is possibly TRBD1 (6 bases). The CDR3 consists of 13 residues. Germline V gene lookup returns CDR1 SGHAT and CDR2 FQDESV (reference sequence). Deletions cut 3 bases from V and 5 bases from J, with 10 bases between. This chain's CDR3 is CASSFRTDYGYTF. CDR3 coding DNA: TGTGCCAGCAGCTTCCGGACAGATTATGGCTACACCTTC.

V usage is TRBV7-2 and J usage is TRBJ2-3; no definite D call. Trimming removed 5 bases from V and 6 bases from J, with 12 bases in between. Germline CDR1 reads SGHTA; CDR2 reads FQGNSA. The CDR3 length is 13 residues. The CDR3 reads CASSPYPSDTQYF. The CDR3 region has the DNA TGTGCCAGCAGCCCCTATCCTTCGGATACGCAGTATTTT.

This chain joins TRBV7-9 and TRBJ2-3; D unresolved. The ends were cut back, 4 bases at V and 4 bases at J, with 6 bases in the middle. Germline CDR1 SEHNR, CDR2 FQNEAQ (reference sequence). CDR3 size: 12 residues. The chain's CDR3 is CASSSLSDTQYF. CDR3 sequence (DNA): TGTGCCAGCAGCTCGTTATCAGATACGCAGTATTTT.

The rearrangement joins TRBV2 to TRBJ2-7; 11 bases are shared with TRBD1. The CDR3 consists of 13 residues. CDR1 and CDR2 (germline): SNHLY, FYNNEI. J was trimmed by 12 bases and V by 7 bases; bases with no gene match: 11. CDR3 coding DNA: TGTGCCAGCATGATCGGACAGGGGGCACGGAGGTACTTC. Translation gives CASMIGQGARRYF.

V usage is TRBV24-1 and J usage is TRBJ2-3, with no clear D. Trimming shortened V by 4 bases and J by 5 bases, and 12 bases separated the two germline ends. Germline-derived CDR1 and CDR2 are KGHDR and SFDVKD. This CDR3 has 14 residues. CDR3 in DNA: TGTGCCACCAGTGACTCAGACTGGCGAGATACGCAGTATTTT. Protein product: CATSDSDWRDTQYF.

The gene calls are TRBV6-5 and TRBJ1-2; weak D call: TRBD1 (5 bases). This CDR3 is built from 13 residues. CDR1 is MNHEY, CDR2 SVGAGI, per germline. Trimming pared 5 bases from V and 3 bases from J, leaving 10 bases between. The CDR3 DNA reads TGTGCCAGCAGTCCTAGACAGTACTATGGCTACACCTTC. Protein: CASSPRQYYGYTF.

This clone was observed a single time. The chain carries TRBV30 and TRBJ1-4; 7 nucleotides align to TRBD1. V trimming: 0 bases; J trimming: 7 bases; junction bases outside the gene matches: 8. From germline, CDR1 is GTSNPN and CDR2 SVGIG (reference sequence). The length of the CDR3 is 15 residues. Written as DNA, the CDR3 is TGTGCCTGGAGTGTAAAAGCAGGGGGAGGTGAAAAACTGTTTTTT. Translation: CAWSVKAGGGEKLFF. The full variable domain, rest sourced from reference TRBV30 and TRBJ1-4, is SQTIHQWPATLVQPVGSPLSLECTVEGTSNPNLYWYRQAAGRGLQLLFYSVGIGQISSEVPQNLSASRPQDRQFILSSKKLLLSDSGFYLCAWSVKAGGGEKLFFGSGTQLSVL.

The chain has TRBV10-3 and TRBJ2-7; D call uncertain. The CDR3 is made up of 12 amino acids. Per germline, CDR1 ENHRY and CDR2 SYGVKD. Trimming pared 3 bases from V and 4 bases from J, leaving 7 bases between. The CDR3 DNA sequence: TGTGCCATCAGTGACGACGGGTACGAGCAGTACTTC. Translated: CAISDDGYEQYF.

The rearrangement joins TRBV5-1 to TRBJ2-3, with 8 nucleotides matching TRBD1. This CDR3 region has 13 residues. The germline CDR1 and CDR2 sequences are SGHRS and YFSETQ. Trimming took 4 bases from V and 6 from J; bases not matched to a gene: 4. The CDR3 is CASSGQGLDTQYF. The CDR3 DNA sequence: TGCGCCAGCAGCGGACAGGGCTTGGATACGCAGTATTTT.

The chain carries TRBV5-6 and TRBJ1-2; TRBD1 aligns across 10 bases. CDR3 length equals 14 residues. After removal of 3 bases from V and 8 bases from J, the junction contained 7 bases not matched to a gene. CDR1 and CDR2 (germline): SGHDT, YYEEEE. CDR3 residues: CASSSGTGARGYTF. CDR3 DNA sequence: TGTGCCAGCAGCTCCGGGACAGGGGCTCGGGGCTACACCTTC.

The V and J genes are TRBV5-6 and TRBJ2-7; a possible D gene is TRBD2 (6 bases). In germline, CDR1 is SGHDT, CDR2 YYEEEE. The V end was cut by 2 bases, the J end by 0 bases, with 15 bases between. The CDR3 has 16 amino acids. The CDR3 coding sequence is TGTGCCAGCAGCTTAGTGTGGAGGGGCACCTCCTACGAGCAGTACTTC. Its protein is CASSLVWRGTSYEQYF.

The chain uses TRBV29-1 and TRBJ2-7; D is uncertain. The CDR3 covers 12 residues. Trimming removed 0 bases at V and 0 bases at J, with 3 bases between. CDR1 SQVTM and CDR2 ANQGSEA come from the germline V gene. CDR3 protein: CSVEDGSYEQYF. CDR3 coding DNA: TGCAGCGTTGAAGACGGCTCCTACGAGCAGTACTTC.

The chain is built from TRBV29-1 and TRBJ1-3; TRBD1 aligns across 9 bases. The ends lost 6 bases at V and 4 bases at J; junction bases unmatched: 4. Germline V gene sequence: CDR1 SQVTM, CDR2 ANQGSEA. The CDR3 has 13 residues. In nucleotides, the CDR3 is TGCAGCGTCCCAGACAGGGGGGGAAACACCATATATTTT. Translated: CSVPDRGGNTIYF.

The chain employs TRBV4-3 and TRBJ2-3, with 8 bases that match TRBD2. This CDR3 is built from 15 residues. After removal of 1 base from V and 1 base from J, the junction contained 1 base not matched to a gene. The germline V gene encodes CDR1 LGHNA and CDR2 YSLEER. CDR3 DNA: TGCGCCAGCAGCCAAGTACTAGCGGGCACAGATACGCAGTATTTT. Translated: CASSQVLAGTDTQYF.